The TCR beta chain under discussion was sequenced for a study of T cell responses to AZD1222 COVID-19 vaccine. Study-wide findings and caveats: Possibly, clonal diversity was underestimated; donors were largely white British and included more females. Among AZD1222 vaccinees, only 5 to 7 were seropositive at baseline.

The CDR3 is 15 amino acids. CDR1 and CDR2 (germline): SGHRS, YFSETQ. The V gene end was trimmed by 4 bases and the J gene end by 1 base; junction bases not matched to a gene: 4. Generated by immunoSEQ multiplex PCR, the TCRdb table keeps only in-frame clones and is missing some. The sample lists 110,000 to 150,000 clones; roughly 90% were seen once. Details on this clone: Its antigen is as yet unknown. The sample contains more than one DNA sequence encoding this CDR3.

This receptor was identified in an adult in good health. The specimen comprised peripheral blood, sampled on day 0 of AZD1222 vaccination. V and J are TRBV5-1 and TRBJ2-2; 7 nucleotides match TRBD1. The chain's CDR3 is CASSTGQRNTGELFF. The CDR3 DNA follows: TGCGCCAGCAGCACGGGACAGAGGAACACCGGGGAGCTGTTTTTT. The full variable domain, rest sourced from reference TRBV5-1 and TRBJ2-2, is KAGVTQTPRYLIKTRGQQVTLSCSPISGHRSVSWYQQTPGQGLQFLFEYFSETQRNKGNFPGRFSGRQFSNSRSEMNVSTLELGDSALYLCASSTGQRNTGELFFGEGSRLTVL.